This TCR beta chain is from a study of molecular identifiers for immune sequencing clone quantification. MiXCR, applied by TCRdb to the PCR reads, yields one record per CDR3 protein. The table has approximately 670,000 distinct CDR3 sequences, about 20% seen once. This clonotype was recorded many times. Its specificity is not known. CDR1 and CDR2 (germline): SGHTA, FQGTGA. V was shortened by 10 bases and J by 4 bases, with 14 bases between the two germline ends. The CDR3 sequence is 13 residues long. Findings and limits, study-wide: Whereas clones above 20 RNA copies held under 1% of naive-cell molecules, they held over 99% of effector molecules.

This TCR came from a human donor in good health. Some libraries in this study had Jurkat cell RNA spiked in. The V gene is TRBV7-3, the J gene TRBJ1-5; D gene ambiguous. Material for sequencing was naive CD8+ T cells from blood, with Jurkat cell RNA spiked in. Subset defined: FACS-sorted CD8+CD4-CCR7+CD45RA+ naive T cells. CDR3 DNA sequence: TGTGCCACCACGAGCGGCCTAAATCAGCCCCAGCATTTT. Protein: CATTSGLNQPQHF.